Presented here are 10 T cell receptor beta chains from one specimen sequenced in a study of CD8+ T cells in alopecia areata. Investigators isolated RNA and reverse transcribed it into cDNA to act as the sequencing template. The method was immunoSEQ multiplex PCR; TCRdb's version includes in-frame clones alone and lacks a portion of them. This table has 150,000 to 200,000 clones, 55% appearing once. Sequences were obtained from CD4+ T cells sorted from blood. Receptor source: a human donor in good health.

The CDR3 DNA reads as TGTGCCTGGAGTGGGGGACAGAGTCAGCCCCAGCATTTT. Its translation is CAWSGGQSQPQHF. This sequence joins TRBV30 and TRBJ1-5; 7 bases line up with TRBD1. Germline CDR1 GTSNPN, CDR2 SVGIG (reference sequence). The V and J ends lost 1 base and 6 bases, in that order; junction bases with no gene match: 3. The CDR3 totals 13 residues.

The chain joins TRBV5-4 to TRBJ2-1; 9 bases map to TRBD2. This CDR3 has 15 residues. J gave up 5 bases and V 1 base, and 4 bases lay outside the gene matches. Germline V gene lookup returns CDR1 SGHNT and CDR2 YYREEE (reference sequence). The CDR3 coding sequence is TGTGCCAGCAGCTTGTCAGCGGGAGGCCACAATGAGCAGTTCTTC. Translating it yields CASSLSAGGHNEQFF.

The V and J genes are TRBV30 and TRBJ2-5, with TRBD1 matching over 12 bases. The J segment lost 5 bases and the V segment lost 0 bases, leaving 4 bases of the junction unmatched. Per germline, CDR1 GTSNPN and CDR2 SVGIG (reference sequence). The CDR3 runs 15 residues. CDR3 loop: CAWSVRDRGRETQYF. The CDR3 nucleotides are TGTGCCTGGAGTGTACGGGACAGGGGGCGGGAGACCCAGTACTTC.

This rearrangement joins TRBV7-3 to TRBJ2-6; D unresolved. Germline loops: CDR1 SGHTA, CDR2 FQGTGA. This CDR3 is 14 amino acids long. Trimming left V 6 bases short and J 0 bases short, with 6 bases between. The chain's CDR3 is CASSRSSGANVLTF. The DNA for the CDR3 is TGTGCCAGCAGTCGTAGCTCTGGGGCCAACGTCCTGACTTTC.

A few counts support this clone. This sequence joins TRBV29-1 and TRBJ2-1; TRBD2 aligns across 11 bases. From germline, CDR1 is SQVTM and CDR2 ANQGSEA. Losses at the gene ends were 6 bases for V and 3 bases for J; bases not matched to a gene: 4. The CDR3 consists of 14 residues. CDR3 sequence (DNA): TGCAGCGTGGCGACTAGCGGGGACTACAATGAGCAGTTCTTC. It yields the protein CSVATSGDYNEQFF.

This sequence joins TRBV9 and TRBJ2-5; 8 bases match TRBD1. The CDR3 has 15 residues. V lost 4 bases to trimming and J lost 5 bases; unmatched junction nucleotides: 10. Germline V gives CDR1 SGDLS, CDR2 YYNGEE. The CDR3 DNA reads TGTGCCAGCAGCTTCTCGGACAGGGAAGGCGAGACCCAGTACTTC. It encodes CASSFSDREGETQYF.

This clone showed up just a few times. The genes are TRBV29-1 and TRBJ2-3, with D unresolved. Deletions cut 5 bases from V and 4 bases from J, with 4 bases between. CDR1 is SQVTM, CDR2 ANQGSEA, per germline. The CDR3 loop spans 10 amino acids. The chain's CDR3 is CSVRPDTQYF. In DNA form, the CDR3 reads TGCAGCGTTCGCCCAGATACGCAGTATTTT.

V usage is TRBV7-2 and J usage is TRBJ2-2; tentatively, D is TRBD2 (6 bases). The V gene's germline CDR1 is SGHTA and CDR2 FQGNSA. V dropped 4 bases and J dropped 8 bases, with 17 bases sitting between them. The CDR3 length is 15 residues. The chain's CDR3 is CASSSRVSGSGELFF. The CDR3 region has the DNA TGTGCCAGCAGCTCCCGAGTGTCCGGGAGTGGGGAGCTGTTTTTT.

V usage is TRBV14 and J usage is TRBJ2-6, with D unclear. Germline CDR1 reads SGHDN; CDR2 reads FVKESK. The CDR3 sequence is 18 residues long. V lost 1 base to trimming and J lost 0 bases, with 13 bases between them. The CDR3 region has the DNA TGTGCCAGCAGCCAAGGTGTCCGGATCCTCTCTGGGGCCAACGTCCTGACTTTC. This codes for CASSQGVRILSGANVLTF.

The chain links TRBV29-1 to TRBJ1-2; no firm D call. V dropped 7 bases and J dropped 1 base, with 7 bases sitting between them. Germline V gene sequence: CDR1 SQVTM, CDR2 ANQGSEA. The CDR3 is 11 amino acids. The CDR3 region has the DNA TGCAGCGGATGGGTTAACTATGGCTACACCTTC. As protein: CSGWVNYGYTF.